Listed below are T cell receptor beta chains from one sample, sequenced in a study of cytomegalovirus exposure and HLA in healthy donors. Sequenced by immunoSEQ multiplex PCR; TCRdb stores in-frame clones only, minus some. The profile covers approximately 140,000 clones, with 81% appearing a single time and about 0.75% taken by the ten largest. Sequencing was carried out using PBMCs. Source of these receptors: a man younger than 35 in good health and CMV-seronegative. CDR3s include the opening cysteine and the closing phenylalanine or tryptophan. A D gene is named only where the DNA matches it firmly. Clone size appears in some rows only: once, few, many, or a class for an expanded clone.

J gene	clone size	D gene	V gene	CDR3 DNA	CDR3 protein
TRBJ2-7	-	TRBD2	TRBV5-4	TGTGCCAGCAGCCAGCGGGACTTCTCCTACGAGCAGTACTTC	CASSQRDFSYEQYF
TRBJ1-4	-	-	TRBV14	TGTGCCAGCAGCCCGAGACAGAGTAATGAAAAACTGTTTTTT	CASSPRQSNEKLFF
TRBJ2-3	-	-	TRBV29-1	TGCAGCGTTGCGGGAAACACAGATACGCAGTATTTT	CSVAGNTDTQYF
TRBJ2-7	-	TRBD2	TRBV7-9	TGTGCCAGCAGCACGGGACTAGCAATCGGCTACGAGCAGTACTTC	CASSTGLAIGYEQYF
TRBJ2-5	-	-	TRBV14	TGTGCCAGCAGCCAGGGTGGAGTGGAGACCCAGTACTTC	CASSQGGVETQYF
TRBJ2-4	-	TRBD1	TRBV27	TGTGCCAGCAGTGCGGACAGGGGGTTTACCAAAAACATTCAGTACTTC	CASSADRGFTKNIQYF
TRBJ2-7	-	-	TRBV4-3	TGCGCCAGCAGCCAAGCTGGGTTGACCCGCGGGGACGAGCAGTACTTC	CASSQAGLTRGDEQYF
TRBJ2-3	-	TRBD2	TRBV27	TGTGCCAGCAGTTTAGGGGTAGCGGGGTATAGCACAGATACGCAGTATTTT	CASSLGVAGYSTDTQYF
TRBJ1-5	-	-	TRBV27	TGTGCCAGCAGCACCACAGGGATTTATAGCAATCAGCCCCAGCATTTT	CASSTTGIYSNQPQHF
TRBJ2-7	-	TRBD2	TRBV5-4	TGTGCCAGCAGCTTGGACCTCAGTCCGGGGGGGGCCTACGAGCAGTACTTC	CASSLDLSPGGAYEQYF
TRBJ1-6	-	-	TRBV14	TGTGCCAGCAGCCAAGACGTCCAGTGGAATTCACCCCTCCACTTT	CASSQDVQWNSPLHF
TRBJ2-3	-	TRBD2	TRBV9	TGTGCCAGCAGCGTAAGGGGCCACCGCGGGGGGCACACAGATACGCAGTATTTT	CASSVRGHRGGHTDTQYF
TRBJ1-4	-	-	TRBV5-1	TGCGCCAGCAGACTTGGTAGTGGGACAACTGCAACTAATGAAAAACTGTTTTTT	CASRLGSGTTATNEKLFF
TRBJ2-1	-	TRBD2	TRBV7-2	TGTGCCAGCGGCTCCCCGAGAGGGGCTCGGGGGGACTCCTACAATGAGCAGTTCTTC	CASGSPRGARGDSYNEQFF
TRBJ1-4	-	TRBD1	TRBV6-5	TGTGCCAGCAGGGGGGACAGGCCGGAAAAACTGTTTTTT	CASRGDRPEKLFF
TRBJ1-1	-	-	TRBV6-6	TGTGCCAGCAGTTACTTGGGGGGGCGCGGCACTGAAGCTTTCTTT	CASSYLGGRGTEAFF
TRBJ1-6	-	-	TRBV6-6	TGTGCCAGCAGTTTCGGGAGCTCCTATAATTCACCCCTCCACTTT	CASSFGSSYNSPLHF
TRBJ2-5	once	TRBD2	TRBV10-3	TGTGCCATCAGTGAGTCGATTAGCGGGGGGCAAGAGACCCAGTACTTC	CAISESISGGQETQYF
TRBJ2-3	-	TRBD1	TRBV6-6	TGTGCCAGCAGTCACAGGGGGAGCACAGATACGCAGTATTTT	CASSHRGSTDTQYF
TRBJ1-4	-	-	TRBV5-4	TGTGCCAGCAGCTTGTTACAGGCCCCAAACGTCTTTGCAACTAATGAAAAACTGTTTTTT	CASSLLQAPNVFATNEKLFF
TRBJ1-1	few	TRBD1	TRBV29-1	TGCAGCGCTGTCACAGGGGTCACTGAAGCTTTCTTT	CSAVTGVTEAFF
TRBJ2-1	-	TRBD2	TRBV15	TGTGCCACCAAAACTAGCGGCAAGTACAATGAGCAGTTCTTC	CATKTSGKYNEQFF
TRBJ1-6	-	-	TRBV7-2	TGTGCCAGCAGCTTAGGGGCATATTGGAATTCACCCCTCCACTTT	CASSLGAYWNSPLHF
TRBJ2-7	-	-	TRBV5-6	TGTGCCAGCAGTTTTGAAAGGGACTGGAAAATTTCTTACGAGCAGTACTTC	CASSFERDWKISYEQYF
TRBJ2-7	-	TRBD2	TRBV7-3	TGTGCCAGCAGCTTACAGCGGGGCGCCTCCTACGAGCAGTACTTC	CASSLQRGASYEQYF
TRBJ1-5	-	-	TRBV28	TGTGCCACCTACTTCGGCACAGGCGAAAATCAGCCCCAGCATTTT	CATYFGTGENQPQHF
TRBJ1-5	-	-	TRBV5-6	TGTGCCAGCAGTCCGACGGGGAGTCAGCCCCAGCATTTT	CASSPTGSQPQHF
TRBJ1-4	-	TRBD1	TRBV7-2	TGTGCCAGCAGCTTTTGGGACAGTGGGGTCGAAAAACTGTTTTTT	CASSFWDSGVEKLFF
TRBJ1-2	-	-	TRBV5-1	TGCGCCAGCAGCCTATACCCGGGTATCGGACAGTATGATATTAACTATGGCTACACCTTC	CASSLYPGIGQYDINYGYTF
TRBJ1-5	-	-	TRBV19	TGTCCACAATCGAGGGAGGGTAGCAATCAGCCCCAGCATTTT	CPQSREGSNQPQHF
TRBJ2-5	-	TRBD1	TRBV4-3	TGCGCCAGCAGCCAAGACCACAGGGGGATGGAGACCCAGTACTTC	CASSQDHRGMETQYF
TRBJ2-5	-	-	TRBV4-2	TGTGCCAGCAGCGCCAACCGAGGCGGGCAAGAGACCCAGTACTTC	CASSANRGGQETQYF
TRBJ2-1	-	TRBD1	TRBV14	TGTGCCAGCACCCAACAGGGGGACGAGCAGTTCTTC	CASTQQGDEQFF
TRBJ1-5	-	-	TRBV7-9	TGTGCCAGCAGCTCACAGGGAGATCAGCCCCAGCATTTT	CASSSQGDQPQHF
TRBJ1-5	-	TRBD1	TRBV28	TGTGCCAGCAGTTTGTTGGAGGGGGCAATATTAATTCAGCCCCAGCATTTT	CASSLLEGAILIQPQHF
TRBJ2-1	-	-	TRBV10-2	TGCGCCAGCAGTGAGTCCCTGACTAGTTCCTACAATGAGCAGTTCTTC	CASSESLTSSYNEQFF
TRBJ1-1	few	-	TRBV30	TGTGCCTGGAGTCCACAGAACACTGAAGCTTTCTTT	CAWSPQNTEAFF
TRBJ2-5	-	-	TRBV10-3	TGTGCCATCAGTGAGATTTCACGAGCCCAAGAGACCCAGTACTTC	CAISEISRAQETQYF
TRBJ1-1	-	-	TRBV7-9	TGTGCCAGCAGCTTGGGGAGTAATGGGTACACTGAAGCTTTCTTT	CASSLGSNGYTEAFF
TRBJ1-5	few	TRBD1	TRBV5-8	TGTGCCAGCAGAACGACAGGGTTTGGTCGAGATCAGCCCCAGCATTTT	CASRTTGFGRDQPQHF
TRBJ2-7	-	-	TRBV29-1	TGCAGCGTTGAAAACAGGGTTACCTACGAGCAGTACTTC	CSVENRVTYEQYF
TRBJ1-1	-	-	TRBV7-9	TGTGCCAGCAGTAGTCAAGGGGGGGTAAACACTGAAGCTTTCTTT	CASSSQGGVNTEAFF
TRBJ2-7	-	-	TRBV5-1	TGCGCCAGCAGCCCAGATGGGGGCAGGGTAGGCTACGAGCAGTACTTC	CASSPDGGRVGYEQYF
TRBJ2-7	-	TRBD2	TRBV11-2	TGTGCCAGCAGCTTACGCGGGGGAAGCTCCTACGAGCAGTACTTC	CASSLRGGSSYEQYF
TRBJ1-6	-	-	TRBV7-9	TGTGCCAGCAGCTTAGCCGGGGAAAGTTCACCCCTCCACTTT	CASSLAGESSPLHF
TRBJ1-2	-	TRBD1	TRBV6-4	TGTGCCAGCAGAGGGGACAGTGGGGACTTCTATGGCTACACCTTC	CASRGDSGDFYGYTF
TRBJ1-6	few	-	TRBV7-2	TGTGCCAGCAGCCAACAGACCGTTATTAATTCACCCCTCCACTTT	CASSQQTVINSPLHF
TRBJ2-1	few	-	TRBV6-5	TGTGCCAGCAGTTACACGGAGAATGAGCAGTTCTTC	CASSYTENEQFF
TRBJ1-5	-	-	TRBV11-2	TGTGCCAGCAGCCCCCGCCTAACCGGGTTTCAGCCCCAGCATTTT	CASSPRLTGFQPQHF
TRBJ2-7	-	-	TRBV4-2	TGTGCCAGCAGACAAGAAAGGGACACTCTCTACGAGCAGTACTTC	CASRQERDTLYEQYF
TRBJ2-7	once	TRBD1	TRBV13	TGTGCCAGCAGCATTGGACAGGGGAGGTACGAGCAGTACTTC	CASSIGQGRYEQYF
TRBJ2-7	-	TRBD2	TRBV6-5	TGTGCCAGCAGTTACGGGGCTAGCGGGGGGTGGGAGCAGTACTTC	CASSYGASGGWEQYF
TRBJ2-1	few	-	TRBV9	TGTGCCAGCAGCTACCAGGGGTCCCTCAATGAGCAGTTCTTC	CASSYQGSLNEQFF
TRBJ1-1	-	TRBD1	TRBV7-9	TGTGCGAGCAGCTTAACCCCGACGGGACAGGACACTGAAGCTTTCTTT	CASSLTPTGQDTEAFF